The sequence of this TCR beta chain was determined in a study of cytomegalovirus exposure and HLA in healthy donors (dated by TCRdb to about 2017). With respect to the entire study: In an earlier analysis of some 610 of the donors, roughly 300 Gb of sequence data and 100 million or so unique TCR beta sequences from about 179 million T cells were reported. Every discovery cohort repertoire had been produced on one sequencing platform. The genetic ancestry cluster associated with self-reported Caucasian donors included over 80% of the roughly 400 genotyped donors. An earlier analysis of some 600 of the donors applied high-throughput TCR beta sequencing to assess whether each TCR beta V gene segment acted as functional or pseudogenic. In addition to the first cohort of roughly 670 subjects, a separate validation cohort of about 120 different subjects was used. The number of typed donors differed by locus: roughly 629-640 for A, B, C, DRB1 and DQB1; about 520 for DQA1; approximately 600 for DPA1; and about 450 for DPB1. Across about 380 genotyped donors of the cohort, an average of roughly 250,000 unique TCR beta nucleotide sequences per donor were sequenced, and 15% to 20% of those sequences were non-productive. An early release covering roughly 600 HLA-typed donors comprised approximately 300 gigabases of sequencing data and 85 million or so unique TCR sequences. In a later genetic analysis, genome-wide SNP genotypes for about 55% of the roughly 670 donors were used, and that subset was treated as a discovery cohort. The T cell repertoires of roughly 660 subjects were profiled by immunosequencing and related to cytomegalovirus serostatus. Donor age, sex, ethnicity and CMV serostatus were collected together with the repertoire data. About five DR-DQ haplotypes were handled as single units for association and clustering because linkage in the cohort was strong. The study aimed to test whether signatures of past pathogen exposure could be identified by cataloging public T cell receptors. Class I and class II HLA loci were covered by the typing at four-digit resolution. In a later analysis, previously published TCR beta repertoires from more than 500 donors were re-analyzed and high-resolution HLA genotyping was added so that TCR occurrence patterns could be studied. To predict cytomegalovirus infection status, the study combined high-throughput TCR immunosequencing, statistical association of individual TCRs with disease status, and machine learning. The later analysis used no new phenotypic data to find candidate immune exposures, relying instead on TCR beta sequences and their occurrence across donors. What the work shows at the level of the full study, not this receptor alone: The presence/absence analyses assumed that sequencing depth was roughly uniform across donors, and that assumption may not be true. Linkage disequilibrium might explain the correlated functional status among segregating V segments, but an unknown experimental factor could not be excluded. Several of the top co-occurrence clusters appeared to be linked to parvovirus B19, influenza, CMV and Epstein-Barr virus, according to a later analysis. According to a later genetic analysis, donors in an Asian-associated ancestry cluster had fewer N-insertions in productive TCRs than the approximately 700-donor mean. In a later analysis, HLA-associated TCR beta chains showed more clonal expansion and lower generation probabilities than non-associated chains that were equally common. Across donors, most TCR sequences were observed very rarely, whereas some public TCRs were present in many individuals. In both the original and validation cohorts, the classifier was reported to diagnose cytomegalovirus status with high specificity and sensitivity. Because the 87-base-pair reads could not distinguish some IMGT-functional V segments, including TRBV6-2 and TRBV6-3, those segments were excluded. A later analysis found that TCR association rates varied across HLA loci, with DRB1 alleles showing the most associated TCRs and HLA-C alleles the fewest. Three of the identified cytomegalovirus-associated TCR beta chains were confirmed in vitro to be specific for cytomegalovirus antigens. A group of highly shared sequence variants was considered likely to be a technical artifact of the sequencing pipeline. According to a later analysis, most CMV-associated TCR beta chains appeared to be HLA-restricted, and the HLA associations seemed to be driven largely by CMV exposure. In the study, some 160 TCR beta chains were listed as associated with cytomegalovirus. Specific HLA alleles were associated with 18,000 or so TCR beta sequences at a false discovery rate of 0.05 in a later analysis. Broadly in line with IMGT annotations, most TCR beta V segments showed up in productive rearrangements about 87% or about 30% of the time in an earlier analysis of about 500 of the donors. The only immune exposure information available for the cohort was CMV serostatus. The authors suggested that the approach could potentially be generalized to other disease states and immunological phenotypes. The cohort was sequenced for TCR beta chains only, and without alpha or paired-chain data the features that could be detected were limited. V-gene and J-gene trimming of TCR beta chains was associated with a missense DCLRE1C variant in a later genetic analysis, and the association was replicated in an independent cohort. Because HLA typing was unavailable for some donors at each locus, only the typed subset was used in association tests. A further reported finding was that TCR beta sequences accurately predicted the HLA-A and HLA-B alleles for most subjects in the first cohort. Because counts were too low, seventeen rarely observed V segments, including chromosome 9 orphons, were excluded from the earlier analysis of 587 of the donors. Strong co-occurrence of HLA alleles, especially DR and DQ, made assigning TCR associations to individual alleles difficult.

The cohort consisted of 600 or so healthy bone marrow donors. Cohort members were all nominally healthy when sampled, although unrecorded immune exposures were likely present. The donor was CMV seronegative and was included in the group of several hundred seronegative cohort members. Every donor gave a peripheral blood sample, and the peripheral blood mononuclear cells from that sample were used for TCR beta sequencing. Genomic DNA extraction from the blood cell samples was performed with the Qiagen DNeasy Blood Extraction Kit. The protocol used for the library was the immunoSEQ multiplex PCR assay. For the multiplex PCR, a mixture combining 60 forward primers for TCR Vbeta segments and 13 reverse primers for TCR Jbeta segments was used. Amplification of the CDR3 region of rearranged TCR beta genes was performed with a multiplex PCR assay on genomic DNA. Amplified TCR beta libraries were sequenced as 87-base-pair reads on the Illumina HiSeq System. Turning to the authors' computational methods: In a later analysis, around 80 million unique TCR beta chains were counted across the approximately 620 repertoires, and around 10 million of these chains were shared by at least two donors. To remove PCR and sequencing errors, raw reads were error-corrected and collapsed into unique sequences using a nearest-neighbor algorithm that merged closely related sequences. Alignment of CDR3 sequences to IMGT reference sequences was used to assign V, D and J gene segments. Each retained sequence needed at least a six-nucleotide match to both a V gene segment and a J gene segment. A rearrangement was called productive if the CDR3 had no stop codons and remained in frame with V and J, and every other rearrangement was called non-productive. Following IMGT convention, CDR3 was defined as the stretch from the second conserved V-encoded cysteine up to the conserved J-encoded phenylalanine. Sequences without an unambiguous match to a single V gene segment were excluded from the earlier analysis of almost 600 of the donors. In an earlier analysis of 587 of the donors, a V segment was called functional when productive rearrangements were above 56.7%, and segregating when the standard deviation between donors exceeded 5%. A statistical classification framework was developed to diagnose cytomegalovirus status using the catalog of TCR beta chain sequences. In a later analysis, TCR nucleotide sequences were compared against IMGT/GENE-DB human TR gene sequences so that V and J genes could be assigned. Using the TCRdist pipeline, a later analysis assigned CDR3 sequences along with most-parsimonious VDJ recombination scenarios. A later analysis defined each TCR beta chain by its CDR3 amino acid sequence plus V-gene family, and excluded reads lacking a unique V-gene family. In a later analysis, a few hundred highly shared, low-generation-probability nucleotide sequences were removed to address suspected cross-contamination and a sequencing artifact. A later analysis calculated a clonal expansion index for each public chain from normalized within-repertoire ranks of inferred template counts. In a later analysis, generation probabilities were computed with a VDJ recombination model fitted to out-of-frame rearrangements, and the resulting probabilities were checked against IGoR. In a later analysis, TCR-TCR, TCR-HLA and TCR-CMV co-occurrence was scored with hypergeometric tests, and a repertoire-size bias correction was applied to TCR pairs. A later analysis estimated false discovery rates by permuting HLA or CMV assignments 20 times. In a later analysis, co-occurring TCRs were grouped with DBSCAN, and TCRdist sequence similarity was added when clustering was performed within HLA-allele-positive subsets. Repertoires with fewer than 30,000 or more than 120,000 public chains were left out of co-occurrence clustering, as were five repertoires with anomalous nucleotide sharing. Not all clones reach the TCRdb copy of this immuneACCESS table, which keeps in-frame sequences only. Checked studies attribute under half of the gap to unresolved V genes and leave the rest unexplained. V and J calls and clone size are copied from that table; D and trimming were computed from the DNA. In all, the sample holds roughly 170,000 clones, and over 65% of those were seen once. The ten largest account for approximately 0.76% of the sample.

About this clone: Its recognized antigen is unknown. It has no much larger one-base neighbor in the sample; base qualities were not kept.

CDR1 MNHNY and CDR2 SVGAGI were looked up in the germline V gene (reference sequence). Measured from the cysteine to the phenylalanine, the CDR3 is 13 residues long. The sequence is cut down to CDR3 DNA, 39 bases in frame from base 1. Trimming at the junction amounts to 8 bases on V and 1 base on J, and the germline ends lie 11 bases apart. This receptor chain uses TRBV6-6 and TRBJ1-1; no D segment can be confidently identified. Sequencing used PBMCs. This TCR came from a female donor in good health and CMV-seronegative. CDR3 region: CASHLRGNTEAFF. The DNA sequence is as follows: TGTGCCAGCCACTTACGGGGGAACACTGAAGCTTTCTTT.